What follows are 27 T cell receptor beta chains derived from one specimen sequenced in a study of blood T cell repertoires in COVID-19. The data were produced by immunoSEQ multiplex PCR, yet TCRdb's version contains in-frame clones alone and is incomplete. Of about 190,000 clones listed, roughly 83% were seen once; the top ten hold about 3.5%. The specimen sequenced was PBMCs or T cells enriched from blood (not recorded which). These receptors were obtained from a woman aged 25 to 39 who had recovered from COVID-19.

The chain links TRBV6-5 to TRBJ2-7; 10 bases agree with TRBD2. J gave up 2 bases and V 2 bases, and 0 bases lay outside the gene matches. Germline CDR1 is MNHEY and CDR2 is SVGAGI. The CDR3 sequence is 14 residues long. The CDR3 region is CASSYGTSAYEQYF. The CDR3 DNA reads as TGTGCCAGCAGTTACGGGACTAGCGCCTACGAGCAGTACTTC.

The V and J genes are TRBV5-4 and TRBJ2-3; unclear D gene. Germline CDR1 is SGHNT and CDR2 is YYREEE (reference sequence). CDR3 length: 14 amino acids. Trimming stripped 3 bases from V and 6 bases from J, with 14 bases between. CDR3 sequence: CASSSILSADTQYF. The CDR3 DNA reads TGTGCCAGCAGCTCGATTCTCAGCGCGGATACGCAGTATTTT.

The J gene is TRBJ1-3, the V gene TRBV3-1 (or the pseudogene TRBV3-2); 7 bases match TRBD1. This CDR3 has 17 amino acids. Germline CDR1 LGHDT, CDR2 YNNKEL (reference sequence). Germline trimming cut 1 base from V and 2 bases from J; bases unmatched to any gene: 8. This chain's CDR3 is CASSQGGGPEAGNTIYF. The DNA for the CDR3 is TGTGCCAGCAGCCAAGGAGGGGGCCCCGAGGCTGGAAACACCATATATTTT.

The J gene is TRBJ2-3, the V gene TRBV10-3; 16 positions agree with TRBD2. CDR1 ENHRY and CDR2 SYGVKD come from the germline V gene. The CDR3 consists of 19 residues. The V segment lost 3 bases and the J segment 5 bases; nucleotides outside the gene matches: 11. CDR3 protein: CAISDSGTSGGAEVDTQYF. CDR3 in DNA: TGTGCCATCAGTGATTCGGGGACTAGCGGGGGGGCTGAAGTAGATACGCAGTATTTT.

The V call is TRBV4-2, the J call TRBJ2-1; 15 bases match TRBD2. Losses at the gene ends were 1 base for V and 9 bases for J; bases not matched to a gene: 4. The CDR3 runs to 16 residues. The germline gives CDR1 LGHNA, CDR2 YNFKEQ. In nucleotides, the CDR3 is TGTGCCAGCAGCCAAGTGGGACTAGCGGGGGGCTCTGAGCAGTTCTTC. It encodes CASSQVGLAGGSEQFF.

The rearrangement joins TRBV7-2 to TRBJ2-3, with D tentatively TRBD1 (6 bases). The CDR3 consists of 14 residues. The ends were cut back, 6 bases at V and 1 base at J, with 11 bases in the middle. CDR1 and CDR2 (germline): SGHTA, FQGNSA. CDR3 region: CASRKAGGTDTQYF. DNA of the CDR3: TGTGCCAGCAGAAAGGCAGGGGGCACAGATACGCAGTATTTT.

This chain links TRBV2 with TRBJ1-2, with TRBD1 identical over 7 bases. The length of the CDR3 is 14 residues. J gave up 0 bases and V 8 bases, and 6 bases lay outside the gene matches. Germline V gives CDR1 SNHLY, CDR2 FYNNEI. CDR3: CASLGGRANYGYTF. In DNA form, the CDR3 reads TGTGCCAGCTTAGGGGGCAGGGCTAACTATGGCTACACCTTC. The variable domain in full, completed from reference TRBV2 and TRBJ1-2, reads EPEVTQTPSHQVTQMGQEVILRCVPISNHLYFYWYRQILGQKVEFLVSFYNNEISEKSEIFDDQFSVERPDGSNFTLKIRSTKLEDSAMYFCASLGGRANYGYTFGSGTRLTVV.

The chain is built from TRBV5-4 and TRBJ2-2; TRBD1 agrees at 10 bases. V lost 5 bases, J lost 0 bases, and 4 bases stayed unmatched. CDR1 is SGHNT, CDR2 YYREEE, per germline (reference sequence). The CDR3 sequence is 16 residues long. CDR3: CASRLTGGANTGELFF. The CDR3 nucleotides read TGTGCCAGCAGACTGACAGGGGGCGCGAACACCGGGGAGCTGTTTTTT.

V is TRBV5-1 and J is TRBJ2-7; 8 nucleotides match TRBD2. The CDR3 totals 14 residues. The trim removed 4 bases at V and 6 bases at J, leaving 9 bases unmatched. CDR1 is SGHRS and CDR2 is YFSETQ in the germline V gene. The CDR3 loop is CASSPGLAQIEQYF. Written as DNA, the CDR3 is TGCGCCAGCAGCCCCGGACTAGCCCAAATCGAGCAGTACTTC.

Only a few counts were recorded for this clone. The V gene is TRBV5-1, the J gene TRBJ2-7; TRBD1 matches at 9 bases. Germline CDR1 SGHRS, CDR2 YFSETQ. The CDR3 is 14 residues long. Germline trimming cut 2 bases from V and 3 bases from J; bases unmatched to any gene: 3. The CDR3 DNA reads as TGCGCCAGCAGCTTCGGGGACAGGGTCTACGAGCAGTACGTC. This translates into CASSFGDRVYEQYV.

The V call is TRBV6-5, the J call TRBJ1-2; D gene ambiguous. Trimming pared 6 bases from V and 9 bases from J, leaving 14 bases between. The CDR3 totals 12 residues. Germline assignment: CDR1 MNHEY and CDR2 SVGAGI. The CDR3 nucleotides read TGTGCCAGCAGCCCGGAGGGAGTGAGCTACACCTTC. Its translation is CASSPEGVSYTF.

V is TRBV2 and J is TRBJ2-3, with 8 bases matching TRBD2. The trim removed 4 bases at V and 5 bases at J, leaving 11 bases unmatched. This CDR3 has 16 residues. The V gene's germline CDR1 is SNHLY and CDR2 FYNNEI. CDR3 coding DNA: TGTGCCAGCAGTGGACGTGTCGGGAGGGCCGGAGATACGCAGTATTTT. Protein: CASSGRVGRAGDTQYF.

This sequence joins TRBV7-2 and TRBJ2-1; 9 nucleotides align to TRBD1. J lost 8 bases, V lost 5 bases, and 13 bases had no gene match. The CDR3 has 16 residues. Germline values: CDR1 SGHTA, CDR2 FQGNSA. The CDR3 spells CASSRLQDRGGHEQFF. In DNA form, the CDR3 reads TGTGCCAGCAGCCGCCTCCAGGACAGGGGTGGGCATGAGCAGTTCTTC. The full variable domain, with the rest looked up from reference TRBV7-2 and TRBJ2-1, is GAGVSQSPSNKVTEKGKDVELRCDPISGHTALYWYRQSLGQGLEFLIYFQGNSAPDKSGLPSDRFSAERTGGSVSTLTIQRTQQEDSAVYLCASSRLQDRGGHEQFFGPGTRLTVL.

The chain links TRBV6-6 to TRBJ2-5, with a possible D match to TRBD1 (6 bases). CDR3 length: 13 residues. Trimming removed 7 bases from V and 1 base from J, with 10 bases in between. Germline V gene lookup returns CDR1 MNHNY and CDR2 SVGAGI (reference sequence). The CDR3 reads CASTWTAQETQYF. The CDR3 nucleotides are TGTGCCAGCACATGGACAGCCCAAGAGACCCAGTACTTC.

The CDR3 region is CASSIGPGLAGVRDTQYF. The CDR3 region has the DNA TGTGCCAGTAGTATAGGCCCCGGACTAGCGGGAGTTAGGGATACGCAGTATTTT. The rearrangement links TRBV19 to TRBJ2-3, with TRBD2 identical over 13 bases. The CDR3 is 18 amino acids. Unmatched junction bases numbered 10, after V lost 1 base and J lost 6 bases. Germline loops: CDR1 LNHDA, CDR2 SQIVND (reference sequence). Drawing the rest from reference TRBV19 and TRBJ2-3, the complete variable domain is DGGITQSPKYLFRKEGQNVTLSCEQNLNHDAMYWYRQDPGQGLRLIYYSQIVNDFQKGDIAEGYSVSREKKESFPLTVTSAQKNPTAFYLCASSIGPGLAGVRDTQYFGPGTRLTVL.

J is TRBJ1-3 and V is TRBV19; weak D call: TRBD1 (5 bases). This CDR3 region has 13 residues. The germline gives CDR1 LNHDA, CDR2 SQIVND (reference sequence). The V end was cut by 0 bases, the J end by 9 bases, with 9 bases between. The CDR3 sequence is CASSIDGGTTIYF. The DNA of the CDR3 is TGTGCCAGTAGTATAGACGGGGGTACCACCATATATTTT. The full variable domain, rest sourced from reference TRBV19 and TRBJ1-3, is DGGITQSPKYLFRKEGQNVTLSCEQNLNHDAMYWYRQDPGQGLRLIYYSQIVNDFQKGDIAEGYSVSREKKESFPLTVTSAQKNPTAFYLCASSIDGGTTIYFGEGSWLTVV.

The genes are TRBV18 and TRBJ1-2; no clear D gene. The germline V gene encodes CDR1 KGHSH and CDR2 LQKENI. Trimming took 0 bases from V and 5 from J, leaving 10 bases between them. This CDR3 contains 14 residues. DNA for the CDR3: TGTGCCAGCTCACCACCGGCAGGATTATATGGCTACACCTTC. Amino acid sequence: CASSPPAGLYGYTF.

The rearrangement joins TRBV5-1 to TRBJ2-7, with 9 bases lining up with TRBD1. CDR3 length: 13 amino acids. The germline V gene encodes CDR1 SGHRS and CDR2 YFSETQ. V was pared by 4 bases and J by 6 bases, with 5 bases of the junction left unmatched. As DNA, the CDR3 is TGCGCCAGCAGCCTCGGGACAGGGCGCGAGCAGTACGTC. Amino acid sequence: CASSLGTGREQYV.

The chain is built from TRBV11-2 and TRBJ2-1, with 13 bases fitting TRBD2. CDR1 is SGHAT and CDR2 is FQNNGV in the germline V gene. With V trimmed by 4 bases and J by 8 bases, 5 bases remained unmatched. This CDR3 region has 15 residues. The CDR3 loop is CASSSGLAGFDEQFF. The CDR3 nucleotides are TGTGCCAGCAGCTCGGGACTAGCGGGATTCGATGAGCAGTTCTTC. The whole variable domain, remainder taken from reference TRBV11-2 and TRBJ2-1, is EAGVAQSPRYKIIEKRQSVAFWCNPISGHATLYWYQQILGQGPKLLIQFQNNGVVDDSQLPKDRFSAERLKGVDSTLKIQPAKLEDSAVYLCASSSGLAGFDEQFFGPGTRLTVL.

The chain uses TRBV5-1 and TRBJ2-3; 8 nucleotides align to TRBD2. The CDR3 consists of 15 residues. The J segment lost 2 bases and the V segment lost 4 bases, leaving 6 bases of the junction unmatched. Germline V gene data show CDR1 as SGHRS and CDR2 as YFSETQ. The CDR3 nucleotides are TGCGCCAGCAGCCCGGGACTAGGGTTCACAGATACGCAGTATTTT. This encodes CASSPGLGFTDTQYF.

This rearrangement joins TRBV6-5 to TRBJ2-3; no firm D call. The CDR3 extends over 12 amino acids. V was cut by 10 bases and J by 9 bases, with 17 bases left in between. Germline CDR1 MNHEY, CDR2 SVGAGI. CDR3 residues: CATRSVVQTQYF. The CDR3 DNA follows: TGTGCCACCAGGTCGGTTGTACAGACGCAGTATTTT.

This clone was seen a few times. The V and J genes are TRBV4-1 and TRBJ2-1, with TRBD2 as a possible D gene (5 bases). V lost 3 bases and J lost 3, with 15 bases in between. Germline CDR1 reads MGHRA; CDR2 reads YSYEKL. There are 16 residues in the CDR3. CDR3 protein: CASSQLGLAGYNEQFF. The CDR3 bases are TGCGCCAGCAGCCAGTTAGGGCTAGCTGGCTACAATGAGCAGTTCTTC.

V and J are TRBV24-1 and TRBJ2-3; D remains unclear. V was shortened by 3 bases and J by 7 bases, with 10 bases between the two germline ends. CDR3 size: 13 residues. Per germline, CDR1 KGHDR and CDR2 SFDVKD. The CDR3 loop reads CATSDTTRYTQYF. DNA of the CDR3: TGTGCCACCAGTGATACTACAAGGTATACGCAGTATTTT.

This CDR3 is CASRTSGRLMAGELFF. The CDR3 DNA reads TGCGCCAGCCGGACTAGCGGGCGTTTAATGGCCGGGGAGCTGTTTTTT. V and J are TRBV10-2 and TRBJ2-2; TRBD2 matches at 11 bases. The V and J ends lost 8 bases and 6 bases, in that order; junction bases with no gene match: 11. The CDR3 totals 16 residues. Germline values: CDR1 WSHSY, CDR2 SAAADI.

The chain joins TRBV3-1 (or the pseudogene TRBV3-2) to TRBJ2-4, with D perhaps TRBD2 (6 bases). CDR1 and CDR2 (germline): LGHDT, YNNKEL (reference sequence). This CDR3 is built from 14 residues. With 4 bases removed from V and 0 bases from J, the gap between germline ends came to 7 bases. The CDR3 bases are TGTGCCAGCAGCCCGCGGGAAGCCAAAAACATTCAGTACTTC. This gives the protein CASSPREAKNIQYF.

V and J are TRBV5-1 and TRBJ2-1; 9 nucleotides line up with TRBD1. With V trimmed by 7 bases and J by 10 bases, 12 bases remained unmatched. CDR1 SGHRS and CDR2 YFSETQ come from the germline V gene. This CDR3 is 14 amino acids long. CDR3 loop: CASGAGTGIGEQFF. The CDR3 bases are TGCGCCAGCGGCGCCGGGACAGGGATAGGGGAGCAGTTCTTC.

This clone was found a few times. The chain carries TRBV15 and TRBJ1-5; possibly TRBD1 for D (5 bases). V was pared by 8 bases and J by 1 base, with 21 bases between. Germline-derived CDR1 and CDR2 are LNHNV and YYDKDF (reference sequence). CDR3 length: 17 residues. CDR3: CATRRGGPNGSNQPQHF. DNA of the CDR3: TGTGCCACCCGGAGGGGCGGTCCTAACGGGAGCAATCAGCCCCAGCATTTT.